Included here is one T cell receptor beta chain sequence, with context. The data were produced by immunoSEQ multiplex PCR, yet TCRdb's version contains in-frame clones alone and is incomplete. The sample yields about half a million clones, about 85% seen once. The sample belongs to a study of blood T cell repertoires in COVID-19. About the study: In each case, the material was cDNA or gDNA derived from T cells, B-cell-depleted T cells, or PBMCs.

This TCR was recovered from a woman between 55 and 75 years old who had recovered from COVID-19. The sequenced sample was PBMCs or T cells enriched from blood (not recorded which).

The DNA for the CDR3 is TGCGCCACCGGGAAACTCACTTACGAGCAGTACGTC. This codes for CATGKLTYEQYV. The V call is TRBV10-2, the J call TRBJ2-7; D possibly corresponds to TRBD2 (5 bases). V shed 10 bases and J shed 4 bases, with 14 bases lying between them. The CDR3 contains 12 residues. CDR1 is WSHSY and CDR2 is SAAADI in the germline V gene.